These 23 T cell receptor beta chains were all obtained from the same sample, sequenced in a study of shared clonotypes between healthy human individuals. Only CD45RO-negative cells positively selected for CCR7 counted as naive CD8 cells, so terminally differentiated effector memory CD45RA+ cells were excluded. Clones were read by immunoSEQ multiplex PCR, and TCRdb kept only the in-frame ones, dropping some. Of about 870,000 clones listed, around 92% are singletons. Sequences were obtained from naive CD8+ T cells sorted from blood. The source is a man aged 25-45 years in good health.

This clone was seen just once. The J gene is TRBJ2-1, the V gene TRBV7-9; 9 nucleotides agree with TRBD1. CDR1 SEHNR and CDR2 FQNEAQ come from the germline V gene (reference sequence). CDR3 length: 14 residues. The junction had 6 bases not matched to a gene; V was cut back by 5 bases and J by 7 bases. The DNA of the CDR3 is TGTGCCAGCAGCCTGGGGACAGGGTGGAATGAGCAGTTCTTC. This encodes CASSLGTGWNEQFF.

J is TRBJ2-3 and V is TRBV28; 8 bases align to TRBD2. CDR3 length: 17 amino acids. V dropped 1 base and J dropped 3; count of bases not matched to a gene: 9. Per the germline V gene, CDR1 is MDHEN and CDR2 is SYDVKM. CDR3 sequence (DNA): TGTGCCAGCAGTTTATTCTCGAGCGGGAGCGTTACAGATACGCAGTATTTT. Residues: CASSLFSSGSVTDTQYF.

This clone was recorded only once. This sequence joins TRBV6-6 and TRBJ1-1; D is perhaps TRBD1 (5 bases). The CDR3 totals 15 residues. The germline V gene encodes CDR1 MNHNY and CDR2 SVGAGI (reference sequence). Trimming shortened V by 1 base and J by 3 bases, and 12 bases separated the two germline ends. CDR3 amino acids: CASSYYPWGDTEAFF. The DNA of the CDR3 is TGTGCCAGCAGTTACTATCCATGGGGGGACACTGAAGCTTTCTTT.

The genes are TRBV4-3 and TRBJ2-1; perhaps TRBD1 as D (6 bases). The CDR3 sequence is 15 residues long. V lost 2 bases and J lost 1, with 9 bases in between. CDR1 and CDR2 (germline): LGHNA, YSLEER. CDR3 nucleotide sequence: TGCGCCAGCAGCCAACGAGGGGGATCCTACAATGAGCAGTTCTTC. The encoded protein is CASSQRGGSYNEQFF.

This sequence joins TRBV7-9 and TRBJ2-5, with 9 bases aligning to TRBD2. There are 15 residues in the CDR3. Germline values: CDR1 SEHNR, CDR2 FQNEAQ (reference sequence). J was trimmed by 2 bases and V by 4 bases; bases with no gene match: 5. CDR3: CASSSGLAHQETQYF. The CDR3 DNA follows: TGTGCCAGCAGCTCCGGACTAGCGCATCAAGAGACCCAGTACTTC.

The chain is built from TRBV9 and TRBJ2-1, with 16 bases fitting TRBD2. The CDR3 has 19 residues. The V segment lost 3 bases and the J segment 2 bases; nucleotides outside the gene matches: 8. From germline, CDR1 is SGDLS and CDR2 YYNGEE. The CDR3 DNA reads as TGTGCCAGCAGCGGCCCGGGACTAGCGGGAGGGCCGACCTACAATGAGCAGTTCTTC. Its protein is CASSGPGLAGGPTYNEQFF.

Points on this clone: Distinct nucleotide sequences in the sample also encode this CDR3. The chain employs TRBV9 and TRBJ2-1; weak D call: TRBD2 (6 bases). With 3 bases removed from V and 4 bases from J, the gap between germline ends came to 11 bases. From germline, CDR1 is SGDLS and CDR2 YYNGEE. There are 14 residues in the CDR3. The CDR3 region has the DNA TGTGCCAGCAGCGGTAGCGGATCGTACAATGAGCAGTTCTTC. Translation: CASSGSGSYNEQFF. Full variable domain (rest looked up from reference TRBV9 and TRBJ2-1): DSGVTQTPKHLITATGQRVTLRCSPRSGDLSVYWYQQSLDQGLQFLIQYYNGEERAKGNILERFSAQQFPDLHSELNLSSLELGDSALYFCASSGSGSYNEQFFGPGTRLTVL.

In this sample, this clone turned up a few times. This chain links TRBV14 with TRBJ1-2, with no clear D. In germline, CDR1 is SGHDN, CDR2 FVKESK. The V end lost 4 bases, the J end lost 4 bases, and 13 bases lay between the germline ends. The CDR3 has 14 residues. CDR3 region: CASSPTAGIYGYTF. The CDR3 nucleotides read TGTGCCAGCAGCCCGACGGCGGGCATCTATGGCTACACCTTC.

The gene calls are TRBV7-9 and TRBJ2-5; D might be TRBD2 (6 bases). CDR1 SEHNR and CDR2 FQNEAQ come from the germline V gene (reference sequence). The CDR3 contains 16 residues. The V end lost 3 bases, the J end lost 4 bases, and 18 bases lay between the germline ends. CDR3 DNA: TGTGCCAGCAGCTTCGGGGTCGGCGGGATGGGAGAGACCCAGTACTTC. It specifies CASSFGVGGMGETQYF.

On this clone: The sample contains more than one DNA sequence encoding this CDR3. This chain connects TRBV5-4 to TRBJ2-7; 10 bases agree with TRBD1. This CDR3 comprises 14 residues. Trimming took 4 bases from V and 3 from J; bases not matched to a gene: 4. CDR1 is SGHNT and CDR2 is YYREEE in the germline V gene (reference sequence). Written as DNA, the CDR3 is TGTGCCAGCAGCCTCGGACAGGGGGACTACGAGCAGTACTTC. Residues: CASSLGQGDYEQYF.

This chain connects TRBV4-1 to TRBJ1-5, with D possibly being TRBD1 (5 bases). The CDR3 is 16 residues long. CDR1 and CDR2 from the germline V gene are MGHRA and YSYEKL. Trimming pared 3 bases from V and 5 bases from J, leaving 17 bases between. The CDR3 coding sequence is TGCGCCAGCAGCCATCCCGGAATAGGGGAGGATCAGCCCCAGCATTTT. Translation gives CASSHPGIGEDQPQHF.

V gene TRBV29-1 combines with J gene TRBJ2-1, with D unclear. This CDR3 is 14 amino acids long. Looked up from germline, CDR1 is SQVTM and CDR2 is ANQGSEA. Trimming cost V 5 bases and J 7 bases, with 18 bases left between them. As DNA, the CDR3 is TGCAGCGTTACCACTCCAATTACTCAAAATGAGCAGTTCTTC. Translating gives CSVTTPITQNEQFF.

A note on this clone: Different DNA sequences within this sample yield the same CDR3. J is TRBJ2-2 and V is TRBV9; TRBD2 is a possible D gene (6 bases). Trimming cost V 3 bases and J 4 bases, with 7 bases left between them. CDR1 is SGDLS and CDR2 is YYNGEE in the germline V gene. The CDR3 length is 13 residues. This CDR3 is CASSGRGTGELFF. DNA of the CDR3: TGTGCCAGCAGCGGGAGGGGCACCGGGGAGCTGTTTTTT.

The J gene is TRBJ2-1, the V gene TRBV27; D may correspond to TRBD1 or TRBD2 (7 bases each). Looked up from germline, CDR1 is MNHEY and CDR2 is SMNVEV (reference sequence). This CDR3 contains 15 residues. With 6 bases removed from V and 3 bases from J, the gap between germline ends came to 15 bases. In nucleotides, the CDR3 is TGTGCCAGCAGGACAGGGAGGGGTTTCTACAATGAGCAGTTCTTC. Translating gives CASRTGRGFYNEQFF.

The chain carries TRBV5-4 and TRBJ2-3; 12 bases align to TRBD2. The V and J ends lost 4 bases and 5 bases, in that order; junction bases with no gene match: 17. Germline CDR1 is SGHNT and CDR2 is YYREEE (reference sequence). This CDR3 contains 19 residues. CDR3 in amino acids: CASSPEPGLAGPPVDTQYF. Here the CDR3 DNA reads TGTGCCAGCAGCCCCGAACCGGGACTAGCGGGTCCGCCAGTAGATACGCAGTATTTT.

The chain combines TRBV9 with TRBJ2-5, with unresolved D. CDR3 length equals 14 residues. Trimming took off 0 bases at V and 5 bases at J, with 11 bases between the two ends. The germline V gene encodes CDR1 SGDLS and CDR2 YYNGEE. Here the CDR3 reads CASSVAKLGETQYF. As DNA, the CDR3 is TGTGCCAGCAGCGTAGCTAAGTTAGGGGAGACCCAGTACTTC.

The chain is built from TRBV7-9 and TRBJ2-7; the D gene is possibly TRBD2 (6 bases). The CDR3 covers 13 residues. Trimming stripped 10 bases from V and 0 bases from J, with 13 bases between. Germline assignment: CDR1 SEHNR and CDR2 FQNEAQ (reference sequence). CDR3 sequence: CATGGTSSYEQYF. The CDR3 nucleotides read TGTGCCACTGGCGGGACGAGCTCCTACGAGCAGTACTTC.

The chain employs TRBV11-1 and TRBJ2-7, with D tentatively TRBD1 (6 bases). The V end was cut by 2 bases, the J end by 6 bases, with 11 bases between. The germline gives CDR1 SGHAT, CDR2 FQDESV (reference sequence). The CDR3 has 13 amino acids. The CDR3 DNA reads as TGTGCCAGCAGCTTAACACAGGGTCGCGAGCAGTACTTC. Amino acids: CASSLTQGREQYF.

CDR3: CASSFSYSYNEQFF. In DNA, the CDR3 is TGTGCCAGCAGCTTTAGCTACTCCTACAATGAGCAGTTCTTC. The chain links TRBV13 to TRBJ2-1; D is ambiguous. The germline CDR1 and CDR2 sequences are PRHDT and FYEKMQ (reference sequence). V was pared by 3 bases and J by 0 bases, with 6 bases between. This CDR3 is 14 amino acids long.

This chain links TRBV9 with TRBJ2-1, with 8 nucleotides matching TRBD1. The CDR3 is made up of 14 amino acids. CDR1 is SGDLS, CDR2 YYNGEE, per germline. With V trimmed by 3 bases and J by 2 bases, 1 base remained unmatched. The CDR3 sequence is CASSGQGPYNEQFF. CDR3 in DNA: TGTGCCAGCAGCGGACAGGGGCCCTACAATGAGCAGTTCTTC.

The V call is TRBV28, the J call TRBJ2-7, with D perhaps given as TRBD1 or TRBD2 (5 bases each). Germline assignment: CDR1 MDHEN and CDR2 SYDVKM. The CDR3 spans 16 residues. V was cut by 8 bases and J by 0 bases, with 20 bases left in between. The CDR3 is CASSILGETSSYEQYF. DNA for the CDR3: TGTGCCAGCTCCATCCTAGGGGAAACTAGCTCCTACGAGCAGTACTTC.

V is TRBV27 and J is TRBJ2-1; the match to TRBD2 covers 7 bases. The CDR3 length is 17 residues. The J segment lost 1 base and the V segment lost 7 bases, leaving 13 bases of the junction unmatched. Looked up from germline, CDR1 is MNHEY and CDR2 is SMNVEV (reference sequence). CDR3 nucleotides: TGTGCCAGCACCCGGGGCGGGAGCGGGACGTCCTACAATGAGCAGTTCTTC. It codes for CASTRGGSGTSYNEQFF.

The chain joins TRBV25-1 to TRBJ2-1; 7 bases map to TRBD2. Germline V lookup: CDR1 MGHDK, CDR2 SYGVNS. CDR3 length: 17 residues. V was clipped by 1 base and J by 2 bases; unmatched bases: 8. The CDR3 loop reads CASSELIPAGPYNEQFF. As DNA, the CDR3 is TGTGCCAGCAGTGAATTGATACCAGCGGGGCCCTACAATGAGCAGTTCTTC. Full variable domain (remainder filled in from reference TRBV25-1 and TRBJ2-1): EADIYQTPRYLVIGTGKKITLECSQTMGHDKMYWYQQDPGMELHLIHYSYGVNSTEKGDLSSESTVSRIRTEHFPLTLESARPSHTSQYLCASSELIPAGPYNEQFFGPGTRLTVL.